This T cell receptor beta chain derives from a study of vaccination and CD4 T cells after COVID-19. Cultured CD4+ T cells had their DNA profiled by the Oncomine TCR Beta short-read assay. TCRdb recomputed calls from the PCR reads with MiXCR, one row per CDR3 protein. The table records 13,000 or so distinct CDR3 sequences, roughly 45% of them present only once. On this clonotype: Its specificity is not known.

Treatment: roughly 10-day PBMC culture with coronavirus spike peptide pools or control peptides (ViraFEST assay). Germline lookup yields CDR1 LNHDA and CDR2 SQIVND (reference sequence). This CDR3 has 16 residues. V lost 7 bases, J lost 6 bases, and 14 bases stayed unmatched. The chain combines TRBV19 with TRBJ1-5; 8 nucleotides line up with TRBD1. Sequencing was performed on CD4+ T cells from blood, cultured in vitro, taken after SARS-CoV-2 vaccination. The sequence derives from a human donor who had recovered from COVID-19. The chain's CDR3 is CASTNTRTGSIQPQHF. The CDR3 region has the DNA TGTGCCAGTACCAATACTCGGACAGGGAGTATTCAGCCCCAGCATTTT.